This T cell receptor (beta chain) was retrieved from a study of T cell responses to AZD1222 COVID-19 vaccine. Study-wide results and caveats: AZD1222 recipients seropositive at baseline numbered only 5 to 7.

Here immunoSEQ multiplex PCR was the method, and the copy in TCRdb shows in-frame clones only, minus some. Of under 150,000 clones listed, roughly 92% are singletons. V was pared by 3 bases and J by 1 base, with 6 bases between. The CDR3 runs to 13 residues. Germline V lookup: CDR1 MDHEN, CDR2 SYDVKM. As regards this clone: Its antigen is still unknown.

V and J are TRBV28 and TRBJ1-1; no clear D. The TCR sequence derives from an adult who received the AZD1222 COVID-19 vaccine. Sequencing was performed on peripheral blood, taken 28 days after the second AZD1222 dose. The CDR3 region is CASSFFPNTEAFF. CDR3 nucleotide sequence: TGTGCCAGCAGTTTCTTTCCGAACACTGAAGCTTTCTTT.